Below are 13 T cell receptor beta chains sequenced from a single sample in a study of blood T cell repertoires in COVID-19. Method: immunoSEQ multiplex PCR; TCRdb's copy keeps in-frame clones and lacks some. The repertoire includes 500,000 to 600,000 clones, about 89% of them detected once, and roughly 8% sits in the top ten. The sequencing sample was made of peripheral blood. These receptors all stem from a woman aged 45 to 65 with COVID-19, enrolled during active disease.

V is TRBV5-4 and J is TRBJ2-1; the D gene is possibly TRBD2 (7 bases). Germline CDR1 and CDR2: SGHNT and YYREEE (reference sequence). CDR3 length equals 15 residues. Trimming shortened V by 2 bases and J by 0 bases, and 9 bases separated the two germline ends. In nucleotides, the CDR3 is TGTGCCAGCAGCTTAGGGGGGGACTCCTACAATGAGCAGTTCTTC. Its translation is CASSLGGDSYNEQFF.

About this clone itself: Other DNA sequences in the sample encode the same CDR3. V and J are TRBV5-1 and TRBJ2-3, with TRBD2 matching over 7 bases. Germline lookup yields CDR1 SGHRS and CDR2 YFSETQ. Losses at the gene ends were 0 bases for V and 6 bases for J; bases not matched to a gene: 1. The CDR3 contains 13 residues. CDR3 amino acids: CASSLAGGDTQYF. The CDR3 DNA is TGCGCCAGCAGCTTGGCCGGGGGGGATACGCAGTATTTT.

J is TRBJ2-5 and V is TRBV6-1; 7 nucleotides match TRBD2. The CDR3 is made up of 15 amino acids. Germline V gene lookup returns CDR1 MNHNS and CDR2 SASEGT. The trim removed 2 bases at V and 2 bases at J, leaving 5 bases unmatched. CDR3 sequence: CASSEWGGVQETQYF. CDR3 sequence (DNA): TGTGCCAGCAGTGAATGGGGAGGGGTACAAGAGACCCAGTACTTC.

V is TRBV2 and J is TRBJ2-2; possible D gene TRBD1, 5 bases. The V gene lost 6 bases and the J gene lost 1 base, with 9 bases spanning the gap. Germline CDR1 and CDR2: SNHLY and FYNNEI. This CDR3 region has 14 residues. CDR3 loop: CASRAGQNTGELFF. In DNA, the CDR3 is TGTGCCAGCAGGGCCGGACAGAACACCGGGGAGCTGTTTTTT.

The V and J genes are TRBV7-2 and TRBJ1-2; the D gene is possibly TRBD1 (6 bases). Germline lookup yields CDR1 SGHTA and CDR2 FQGNSA. This CDR3 is built from 14 residues. Trimming removed 5 bases from V and 8 bases from J, with 18 bases in between. The CDR3 region has the DNA TGTGCCAGCAGCCCGCAGGGGTCAAGGAGGGGCTACACCTTC. Its translation is CASSPQGSRRGYTF.

V and J are TRBV6-5 and TRBJ2-3; D remains unclear. Germline CDR1 reads MNHEY; CDR2 reads SVGAGI. The V end was cut by 0 bases, the J end by 6 bases, with 10 bases between. The CDR3 consists of 14 residues. CDR3 nucleotides: TGTGCCAGCAGTTACTCGAACTCCGCGGATACGCAGTATTTT. Amino acid sequence: CASSYSNSADTQYF.

This sequence joins TRBV10-3 and TRBJ1-2, with 8 nucleotides matching TRBD1. The V segment lost 2 bases and the J segment 8 bases; nucleotides outside the gene matches: 10. The CDR3 is 15 amino acids. CDR1 ENHRY and CDR2 SYGVKD come from the germline V gene. The DNA of the CDR3 is TGTGCCATCAGTGAGCCGACAGGGGCCCCGGGAGGCTACACCTTC. This translates into CAISEPTGAPGGYTF.

The chain couples TRBV2 to TRBJ1-2; no clear D. Trimming removed 6 bases at V and 5 bases at J, with 16 bases between. The length of the CDR3 is 14 residues. CDR1 SNHLY and CDR2 FYNNEI come from the germline V gene. CDR3 protein: CASSPTHERYGYTF. CDR3 coding DNA: TGTGCCAGCAGCCCCACACACGAGAGGTATGGCTACACCTTC.

The J gene is TRBJ2-2, the V gene TRBV4-1; 8 bases are shared with TRBD1. V shed 0 bases, J shed 5 bases, and the junction held 5 bases outside the gene matches. The CDR3 runs to 16 residues. CDR1 and CDR2 from the germline V gene are MGHRA and YSYEKL. CDR3 protein: CASSQEGQGGTGELFF. CDR3 bases: TGCGCCAGCAGCCAAGAAGGACAGGGAGGAACCGGGGAGCTGTTTTTT.

The rearrangement uses TRBV5-1 and TRBJ1-4; TRBD1 aligns across 7 bases. Unmatched junction bases numbered 3, after V lost 4 bases and J lost 6 bases. This CDR3 is 13 amino acids long. CDR1 is SGHRS, CDR2 YFSETQ, per germline. The CDR3 coding sequence is TGCGCCAGCAGCGACAGGGTTGATGAAAAACTGTTTTTT. Translating it yields CASSDRVDEKLFF.

The CDR3 loop is CASSPLADTIYF. CDR3 nucleotides: TGTGCCAGCAGCCCACTGGCGGACACCATATATTTT. The chain is built from TRBV7-9 and TRBJ1-3; D gene uncertain. The CDR3 length is 12 residues. V gave up 5 bases and J gave up 8 bases, with 10 bases separating them. Germline V gene sequence: CDR1 SEHNR, CDR2 FQNEAQ (reference sequence). Drawing the rest from reference TRBV7-9 and TRBJ1-3, the complete variable domain is DTGVSQNPRHKITKRGQNVTFRCDPISEHNRLYWYRQTLGQGPEFLTYFQNEAQLEKSRLLSDRFSAERPKGSFSTLEIQRTEQGDSAMYLCASSPLADTIYFGEGSWLTVV.

This clone occurred a few times. The V call is TRBV30, the J call TRBJ1-5; TRBD1 aligns across 10 bases. The trim removed 2 bases at V and 0 bases at J, leaving 7 bases unmatched. The CDR3 is 17 amino acids. Germline assignment: CDR1 GTSNPN and CDR2 SVGIG (reference sequence). This chain's CDR3 is CAWSRDRGYYSNQPQHF. The CDR3 coding sequence is TGTGCCTGGAGTCGGGACAGGGGCTATTATAGCAATCAGCCCCAGCATTTT.

This chain connects TRBV5-1 to TRBJ2-5; D remains ambiguous. Per the germline V gene, CDR1 is SGHRS and CDR2 is YFSETQ. V was shortened by 5 bases and J by 1 base, with 9 bases between the two germline ends. The CDR3 contains 13 residues. The CDR3 region has the DNA TGCGCCAGCAGTGACTCAACCCAAGAGACCCAGTACTTC. It specifies CASSDSTQETQYF.